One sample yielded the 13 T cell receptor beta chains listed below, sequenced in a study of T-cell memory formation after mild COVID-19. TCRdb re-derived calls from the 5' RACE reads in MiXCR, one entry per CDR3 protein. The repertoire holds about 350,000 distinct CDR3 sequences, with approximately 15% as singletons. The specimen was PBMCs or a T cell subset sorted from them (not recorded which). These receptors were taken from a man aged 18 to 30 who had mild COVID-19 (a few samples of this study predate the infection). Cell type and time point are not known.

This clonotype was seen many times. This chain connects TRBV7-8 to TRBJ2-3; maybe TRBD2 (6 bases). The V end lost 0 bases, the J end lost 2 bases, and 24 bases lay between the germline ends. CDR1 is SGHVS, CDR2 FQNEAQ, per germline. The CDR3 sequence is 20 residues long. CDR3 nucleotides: TGTGCCAGCAGCTTAGCGCTTCAGCGGGTCTCAACCCATTTCACAGATACGCAGTATTTT. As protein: CASSLALQRVSTHFTDTQYF.

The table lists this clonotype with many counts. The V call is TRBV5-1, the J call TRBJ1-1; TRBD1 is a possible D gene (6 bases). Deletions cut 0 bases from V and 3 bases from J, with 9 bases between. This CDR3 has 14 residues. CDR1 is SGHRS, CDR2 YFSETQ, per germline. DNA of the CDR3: TGCGCCAGCAGCTTGGCTAGGACAGACACTGAAGCTTTCTTT. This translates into CASSLARTDTEAFF. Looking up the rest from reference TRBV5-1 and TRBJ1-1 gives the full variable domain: KAGVTQTPRYLIKTRGQQVTLSCSPISGHRSVSWYQQTPGQGLQFLFEYFSETQRNKGNFPGRFSGRQFSNSRSEMNVSTLELGDSALYLCASSLARTDTEAFFGQGTRLTVV.

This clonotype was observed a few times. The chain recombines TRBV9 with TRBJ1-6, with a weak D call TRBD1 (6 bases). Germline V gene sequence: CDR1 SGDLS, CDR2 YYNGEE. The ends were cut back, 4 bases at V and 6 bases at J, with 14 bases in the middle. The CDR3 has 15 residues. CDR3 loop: CASSPRDRLNSPLHF. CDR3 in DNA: TGTGCCAGCAGCCCTCGAGACAGGCTTAATTCACCCCTCCACTTT.

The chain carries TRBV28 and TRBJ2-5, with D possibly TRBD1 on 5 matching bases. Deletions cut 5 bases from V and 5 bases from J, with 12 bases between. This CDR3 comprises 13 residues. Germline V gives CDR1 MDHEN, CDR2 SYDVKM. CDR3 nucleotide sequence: TGTGCCAGCAGTCGACAGATTCTGGAGACCCAGTACTTC. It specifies CASSRQILETQYF.

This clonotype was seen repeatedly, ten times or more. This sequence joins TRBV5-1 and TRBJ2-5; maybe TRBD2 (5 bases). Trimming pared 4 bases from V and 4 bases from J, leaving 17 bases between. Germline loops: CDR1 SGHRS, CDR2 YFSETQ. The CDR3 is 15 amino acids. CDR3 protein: CASSGAGPRGETQYF. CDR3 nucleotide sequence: TGCGCCAGCAGCGGAGCTGGACCTCGGGGAGAGACCCAGTACTTC.

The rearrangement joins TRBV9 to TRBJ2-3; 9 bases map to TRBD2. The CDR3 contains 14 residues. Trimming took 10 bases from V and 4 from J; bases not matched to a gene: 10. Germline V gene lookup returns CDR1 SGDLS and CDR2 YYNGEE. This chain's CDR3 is CASKRGAGADTQYF. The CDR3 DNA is TGTGCCTCCAAGCGGGGGGCCGGGGCAGATACGCAGTATTTT.

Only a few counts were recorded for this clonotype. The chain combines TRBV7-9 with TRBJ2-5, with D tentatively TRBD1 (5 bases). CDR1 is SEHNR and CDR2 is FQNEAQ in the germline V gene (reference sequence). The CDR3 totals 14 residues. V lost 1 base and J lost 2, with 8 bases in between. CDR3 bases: TGTGCCAGCAGCTTAGTACGGACACAAGAGACCCAGTACTTC. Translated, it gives CASSLVRTQETQYF. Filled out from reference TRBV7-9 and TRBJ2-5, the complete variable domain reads DTGVSQNPRHKITKRGQNVTFRCDPISEHNRLYWYRQTLGQGPEFLTYFQNEAQLEKSRLLSDRFSAERPKGSFSTLEIQRTEQGDSAMYLCASSLVRTQETQYFGPGTRLLVL.

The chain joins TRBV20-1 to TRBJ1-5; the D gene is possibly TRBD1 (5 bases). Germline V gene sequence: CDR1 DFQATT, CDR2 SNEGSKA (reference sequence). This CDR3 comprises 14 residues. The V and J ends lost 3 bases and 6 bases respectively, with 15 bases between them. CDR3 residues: CSASSREIGQPQHF. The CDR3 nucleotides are TGCAGTGCTAGCAGCAGGGAGATAGGTCAGCCCCAGCATTTT.

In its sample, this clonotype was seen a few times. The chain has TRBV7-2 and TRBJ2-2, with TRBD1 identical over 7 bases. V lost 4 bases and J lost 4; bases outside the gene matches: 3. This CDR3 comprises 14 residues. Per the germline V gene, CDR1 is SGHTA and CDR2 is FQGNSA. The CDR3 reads CASSSGQSTGELFF. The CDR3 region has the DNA TGTGCCAGCAGCTCGGGACAGAGCACCGGGGAGCTGTTTTTT.

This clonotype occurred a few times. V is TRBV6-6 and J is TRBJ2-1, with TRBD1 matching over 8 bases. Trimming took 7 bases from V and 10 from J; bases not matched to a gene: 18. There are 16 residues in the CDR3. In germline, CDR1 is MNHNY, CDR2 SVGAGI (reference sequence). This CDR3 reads CASTRQGNNPLREQFF. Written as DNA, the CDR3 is TGTGCCAGCACGAGACAGGGGAATAACCCCTTGAGGGAGCAGTTCTTC.

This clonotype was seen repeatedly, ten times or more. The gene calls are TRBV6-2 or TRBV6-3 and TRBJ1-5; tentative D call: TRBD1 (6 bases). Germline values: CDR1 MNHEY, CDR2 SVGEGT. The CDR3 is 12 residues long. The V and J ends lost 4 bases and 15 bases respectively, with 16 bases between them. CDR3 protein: CASSSGAAGTHF. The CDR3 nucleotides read TGTGCCAGCAGTTCGGGGGCCGCGGGGACGCATTTT.

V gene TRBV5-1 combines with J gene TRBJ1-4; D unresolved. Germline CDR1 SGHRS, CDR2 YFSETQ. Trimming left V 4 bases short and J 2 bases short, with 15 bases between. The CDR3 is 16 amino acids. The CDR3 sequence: CASSPGSRTTNEKLFF. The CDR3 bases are TGCGCCAGCAGCCCGGGCTCCCGGACTACTAATGAAAAACTGTTTTTT.

The CDR3 nucleotides read TGTGCCAGCAGGGTACTAGCGGGAACCACAGATACGCAGTATTTT. Protein sequence: CASRVLAGTTDTQYF. The genes are TRBV2 and TRBJ2-3, with 10 bases identical to TRBD2. Germline CDR1 and CDR2: SNHLY and FYNNEI. Trimming at V came to 6 bases and at J to 2 bases, leaving 5 bases not matched to a gene. The CDR3 consists of 15 residues.